The T cell receptor (beta chain) described here comes from a study of identifying expanded T cells in peripheral blood. Study-level findings and limits: Over two and four weeks, about 15 and 18 clones changed, versus roughly 1.1 between replicates. Variance in clone template counts between approximately 2-week samples significantly increased with total template count across all healthy donors.

The sample holds one count of this clone. Antigen specificity is unknown. The CDR3 totals 14 residues. V lost 3 bases and J lost 6, with 14 bases in between. Germline-derived CDR1 and CDR2 are SNHLY and FYNNEI. Repertoires were generated with immunoSEQ multiplex PCR, while TCRdb's copy carries only in-frame clones and drops some. The data hold approximately 92,000 clones, with roughly 85% observed a single time. The sequencing input was blood. The chain joins TRBV2 to TRBJ1-2; D call uncertain. This TCR came from a person aged 18 to 75 in good health. CDR3 nucleotide sequence: TGTGCCAGCAGTGACCCTTTGGACCTCCATGGCTACACCTTC. Translating it yields CASSDPLDLHGYTF.